This T cell receptor beta chain was identified during a study of regulatory T cells in long-lasting Graves disease. Study-level points and caveats: Those with persistent disease had in common more public clonotypes (around 2,500) than new patients (approximately 970). Since the sample size was small, accuracy may have been reduced.

Time point given: persistent/refractory GD, antithyroid drugs over 5 years with positive TRAb. The TCR library was prepared using RNA isolated from PBMCs. Library construction for TCR beta used iRepertoire HTBI primers and Arm-PCR of CDR3 regions. TCRdb called the multiplex PCR reads again in MiXCR, with one record for every CDR3 protein. The table has hundreds of thousands of distinct CDR3 sequences, 25% to 35% seen once. As concerns this clonotype: As yet, its antigen is unknown.

This TCR was sampled from a female donor with Graves disease. This sample comprised peripheral blood mononuclear cells (PBMCs), obtained when the disease was refractory, from a patient treated with antithyroid drugs.

The DNA for the CDR3 is TGCGCCAGCAGCTTGGACGGACAGGGGACTGAAGCTTTCTTT. It yields the protein CASSLDGQGTEAFF. The genes are TRBV5-1 and TRBJ1-1, with 9 bases lining up with TRBD1. The CDR3 extends over 14 amino acids. Germline V CDR1 and CDR2: SGHRS, YFSETQ. After removal of 0 bases from V and 5 bases from J, the junction contained 2 bases not matched to a gene.